These T cell receptor beta chains were read from a single sample in a study of T-cell memory formation after mild COVID-19. TCRdb independently ran MiXCR on the 5' RACE reads; one entry per CDR3 protein. The sample carries roughly 80,000 distinct CDR3 sequences, around 25% recorded once. The sequencing sample was made of PBMCs or a T cell subset sorted from them (not recorded which). The receptors were sampled from a young man who had mild COVID-19 (a few samples of this study predate the infection). Cell type and time point are not known. Both conserved end residues are part of each CDR3. Each record gives: CDR3 length, clone size, J gene, V gene, D gene, CDR3 DNA, CDR3 protein. A D gene is named only where the DNA matches it firmly. Clone size appears in some rows only: once, few, many, or a class for an expanded clone.

>14|-|TRBJ1-2|TRBV6-5|-
TGTGCCAGCAGTTACTACGGTGAGAGCTATGGCTACACCTTC
CASSYYGESYGYTF
>13|-|TRBJ2-4|TRBV7-9|-
TGTGCCAGCAGCCATCCGGGCCAAAACATTCAGTACTTC
CASSHPGQNIQYF
>16|few|TRBJ2-2|TRBV3-1|-
TGTGCCAGCAGCCAAGGACGGGGGGCCTCGGTCGGGGAGCTGTTTTTT
CASSQGRGASVGELFF
>12|few|TRBJ1-2|TRBV11-2|-
TGTGCCAGCAACTCAGGAGACTTTGGCTACACCTTC
CASNSGDFGYTF
>10|-|TRBJ1-2|TRBV7-9|TRBD1
TGTGCCAGCGACAGGGGAAACTACACCTTC
CASDRGNYTF
>14|few|TRBJ1-1|TRBV5-4|-
TGTGCCAGCAGCTTGAACCTTGGGGGGCTCGGAGCTTTCTTT
CASSLNLGGLGAFF
>15|-|TRBJ1-2|TRBV6-6|TRBD1
TGTGCCAGCAGTACCGGGACAGGGGGCGCGGGAGGCTACACCTTC
CASSTGTGGAGGYTF
>14|few|TRBJ2-5|TRBV7-8|-
TGTGCCAGCAGCCAGGGGGGGCCTCAAGAGACCCAGTACTTC
CASSQGGPQETQYF
>15|few|TRBJ2-3|TRBV12-3/TRBV12-4|-
TGTGCCAGCGGACGGGTCTTTGGGCCTACAGATACGCAGTATTTT
CASGRVFGPTDTQYF
>16|few|TRBJ2-3|TRBV27|-
TGTGCCAGCAGTTTATCGGTGCAGACCCTAACAGATACGCAGTATTTT
CASSLSVQTLTDTQYF
>15|-|TRBJ1-2|TRBV7-3|-
TGTGCCAGCAGCCCCAGGGGACCGCCCTTGCCCGGCTACACCTTC
CASSPRGPPLPGYTF
>14|few|TRBJ2-5|TRBV7-9|-
TGTGCCAGCAGCTCACAGGGTTGGGAAGAGACCCAGTACTTC
CASSSQGWEETQYF
>14|-|TRBJ1-1|TRBV27|-
TGTGCCAGCAGTCCATTAGGGGGGAGCACTGAAGCTTTCTTT
CASSPLGGSTEAFF
>15|few|TRBJ2-4|TRBV5-5|-
TGTGCCAGCAGCTTGTTGTCCGAGGGACAAAACATTCAGTACTTC
CASSLLSEGQNIQYF
>14|few|TRBJ2-6|TRBV27|-
TGTGCCAGCAATCTCTTCTCTGGGGCCAACGTCCTGACTTTC
CASNLFSGANVLTF
>20|-|TRBJ2-1|TRBV6-1|TRBD2
TGTGCCAGCAGTGCCCTAGCGGGGGGGCCGAGGACCGGGCTCTACAATGAGCAGTTCTTC
CASSALAGGPRTGLYNEQFF
>16|-|TRBJ2-5|TRBV20-1|TRBD1
TGCAGTCCCTTCAAATTCGGGACAGGGAATGGAGAGACCCAGTACTTC
CSPFKFGTGNGETQYF
>12|few|TRBJ2-3|TRBV6-2/TRBV6-3|-
TGTGCCAGCAGAGCCGTTCGGGATACGCAGTATTTT
CASRAVRDTQYF
>15|-|TRBJ2-7|TRBV5-6|TRBD1
TGTGCCAGCAGCCTGGGGACAGGGGCGAACTACGAGCAGTACTTC
CASSLGTGANYEQYF
>15|few|TRBJ2-2|TRBV12-3/TRBV12-4|-
TGTGCCAGCAGTTTCGTCGGGGGGCCCGCCGGGGAGCTGTTTTTT
CASSFVGGPAGELFF
>15|few|TRBJ2-2|TRBV6-2/TRBV6-3|-
TGTGCCAGCAGCCTAAGGGGAAGAGGGACCGGGGAGCTGTTTTTT
CASSLRGRGTGELFF
>16|once|TRBJ2-5|TRBV6-1|-
TGTGCCAGCAGTGAAGCGGAGGGGCAGGGGGATGTGACCCAGTACTTC
CASSEAEGQGDVTQYF
>13|-|TRBJ1-1|TRBV19|-
TGTGCCAGTAGTCCCACGGCGGGCAGGGGCGCTTTCTTT
CASSPTAGRGAFF
>13|-|TRBJ2-1|TRBV12-3/TRBV12-4|-
TGTGCCAGCAGTAACGACAACTACAATGAGCAGTTCTTC
CASSNDNYNEQFF
>15|few|TRBJ1-3|TRBV7-6|-
TGTGCCAGCAGCCCCGGGGGGGGACCTGGAAACACCATATATTTT
CASSPGGGPGNTIYF
>12|few|TRBJ1-2|TRBV5-1|-
TGCGCCAGCAGTTCCGGAAGCTATGGCTACACCTTC
CASSSGSYGYTF
>16|-|TRBJ2-1|TRBV4-3|TRBD2
TGCGCCAGCAGCCTTGTTCGGGAGGGGTCCGTGAATGAGCAGTTCTTC
CASSLVREGSVNEQFF
>14|few|TRBJ1-5|TRBV20-1|-
TGCAGTGCTAGGAGGAACGCATGGCCTCAGCCCCAGCATTTT
CSARRNAWPQPQHF
>14|-|TRBJ1-2|TRBV7-6|-
TGTGCCAGCAGCCCCGGTACAGTTTTCTATGGCTACACCTTC
CASSPGTVFYGYTF
>15|-|TRBJ1-1|TRBV5-1|TRBD1
TGCGCCAGCAGCTCCGGGACAGGAATGAACACTGAAGCTTTCTTT
CASSSGTGMNTEAFF
>15|-|TRBJ1-6|TRBV19|-
TGTGCCAGTAGTATTGGGGGTAGCGGTAATTCACCCCTCCACTTT
CASSIGGSGNSPLHF
>13|-|TRBJ1-1|TRBV5-1|-
TGCGCCAGTAGCCGGGCGGAGAACACTGAAGCTTTCTTT
CASSRAENTEAFF
>16|few|TRBJ1-6|TRBV6-5|-
TGTGCCAGCAGTTACGAACCCCTCTCCTATAATTCACCCCTCCACTTT
CASSYEPLSYNSPLHF
>16|-|TRBJ2-7|TRBV20-1|-
TGCAGTGCTAGAGTCGTCGGGGTCCTTCCCTACTACGAGCAGTACTTC
CSARVVGVLPYYEQYF
>13|few|TRBJ2-1|TRBV6-5|-
TGTGCCAGCAGGCTGACTTATTACAATGAGCAGTTCTTC
CASRLTYYNEQFF
>14|-|TRBJ1-2|TRBV20-1|-
TGCAGTGCTAGAGTACAAGGGACCAACTATGGCTACACCTTC
CSARVQGTNYGYTF
>14|-|TRBJ1-1|TRBV4-2|-
TGTGCCAGCAGCCAAGAAAACCGGGACGCCGAGGCTTTCTTT
CASSQENRDAEAFF
>18|-|TRBJ2-3|TRBV14|TRBD2
TGTGCCAGCAGCCAACTCCTATCGGGCGGGACTAGTAGGGATACGCAGTATTTT
CASSQLLSGGTSRDTQYF
>16|-|TRBJ2-3|TRBV20-1|-
TGCAGTGCTGACGAGCCGGGACCAGAGATAACAGATACGCAGTATTTT
CSADEPGPEITDTQYF
>20|few|TRBJ1-1|TRBV24-1|-
TGTGCCACCAGTGATTTTGTCCAGGGTGTGAAGTGGGGGGGTGCGACTGAAGCTTTCTTT
CATSDFVQGVKWGGATEAFF
>17|-|TRBJ1-3|TRBV6-5|-
TGTGCCAGCAGCCAACTTCCGACGGGCAGCTCTGGAAACACCATATATTTT
CASSQLPTGSSGNTIYF
>13|-|TRBJ1-1|TRBV6-2/TRBV6-3|-
TGTGCCAGCAGTGGGGGGATGAACACTGAAGCTTTCTTT
CASSGGMNTEAFF
>14|few|TRBJ1-1|TRBV4-1|-
TGCGCCAGCAGCCCCACAGTGGAGAACACTGAAGCTTTCTTT
CASSPTVENTEAFF
>14|few|TRBJ2-5|TRBV29-1|TRBD2
TGCAGCGTTGAACTAGCGGGGGAACAAGAGACCCAGTACTTC
CSVELAGEQETQYF
>15|-|TRBJ2-5|TRBV4-3|TRBD1
TGCGCCAGCAGCCGGGACAGGGTCAATATTGAGACCCAGTACTTC
CASSRDRVNIETQYF
>14|many|TRBJ2-5|TRBV20-1|TRBD1
TGCAGTGCTCGCAGGGGGAGCAATTGGGAGACCCAGTACTTC
CSARRGSNWETQYF
>14|few|TRBJ2-7|TRBV5-1|-
TGCGCCAGCAGCTTCGGGCAGGGCGACTACGAGCAGTACTTC
CASSFGQGDYEQYF
>16|-|TRBJ2-2|TRBV11-2|TRBD2
TGTGCCAGCAACCCCCCGCGCGGGGGTCATGGCGGGGAGCTGTTTTTT
CASNPPRGGHGGELFF
>15|-|TRBJ1-5|TRBV7-9|-
TGTGCCAGCAGCTTTTCCGGTGACCGGTCTCAGCCCCAGCATTTT
CASSFSGDRSQPQHF
>14|-|TRBJ1-5|TRBV4-1|-
TGCGCCAGCAGCCAAGAGGGGAGCAATCAGCCCCAGCATTTT
CASSQEGSNQPQHF
>14|-|TRBJ1-2|TRBV6-1|-
TGTGCCAGCAGTAGACAGGATAAAAACTATGGCTACACCTTC
CASSRQDKNYGYTF
>12|-|TRBJ1-1|TRBV4-3|-
TGCGCCAGCAGCCAAGACGGGCGGGTAGCTTTCTTT
CASSQDGRVAFF
>19|-|TRBJ2-3|TRBV10-3|-
TGTGCCATCAGTGATCTGTGGCGCACAGAGGGACTTGACACAGATACGCAGTATTTT
CAISDLWRTEGLDTDTQYF
>16|few|TRBJ2-3|TRBV5-1|-
TGCGCCAGCAGCTTTGTCGGGCAGGGTGAGACAGATACGCAGTATTTT
CASSFVGQGETDTQYF
>13|-|TRBJ2-7|TRBV20-1|-
TGCAGTGCTAGTGGACCCAAGATCTACGAGCAGTACTTC
CSASGPKIYEQYF
>17|-|TRBJ2-3|TRBV4-2|-
TGTGCCAGCAGCCAAGATCTACCGGGGGCCTACACAGATACGCAGTATTTT
CASSQDLPGAYTDTQYF
>15|large|TRBJ2-1|TRBV7-3|-
TGTGCCAGCAGCCGAGGGGCCTCCGGGTACAATGAGCAGTTCTTC
CASSRGASGYNEQFF